A single sample is the source of the 20 T cell receptor beta chains below, sequenced in a study of monozygotic twins with inflammatory bowel disease. Following a re-call of the 5' RACE reads, TCRdb has one entry per CDR3 protein and lacks DNA. This sample's clone table lists approximately 300,000 distinct CDR3 sequences. The sequenced sample consisted of blood. The source of these receptors is a human donor with ulcerative colitis or Crohn's disease, or a healthy co-twin of an affected twin (not recorded which).

V usage is TRBV29-1 and J usage is TRBJ1-4; TCRdb proposes TRBD1, but this gene call is untestable without DNA. Looked up from germline, CDR1 is SQVTM and CDR2 is ANQGSEA. The CDR3 consists of 12 residues. The CDR3 protein is CSGDRVDGKLFF.

The chain uses TRBV30 and TRBJ2-7; TCRdb's D call of TRBD2 is untestable without DNA. Germline V gene sequence: CDR1 GTSNPN, CDR2 SVGIG (reference sequence). The CDR3 covers 13 residues. CDR3 sequence: CAWSLAGGLGQYF.

The chain is built from TRBV12-3 or TRBV12-4 and TRBJ1-1; TCRdb returns TRBD1, unconfirmable since there is no DNA. The CDR3 consists of 15 residues. The CDR3 loop reads CASIEQGTMNTEAFF.

The V call is TRBV30, the J call TRBJ1-6. The CDR3 runs to 13 residues. Germline values: CDR1 GTSNPN, CDR2 SVGIG (reference sequence). The CDR3 sequence is CAWRNMGNSPLHF.

V gene TRBV29-1 combines with J gene TRBJ2-2; there is no DNA to check the TCRdb D call of TRBD1. The CDR3 covers 15 residues. Germline V CDR1 and CDR2: SQVTM, ANQGSEA. The CDR3 spells CSVEDRGAGTGELFF.

This chain links TRBV20-1 with TRBJ2-7; TCRdb's D call, TRBD1, is unchecked because there is no DNA. The length of the CDR3 is 14 residues. Germline values: CDR1 DFQATT, CDR2 SNEGSKA (reference sequence). CDR3 amino acids: CSANTGTGGPEQYF.

J is TRBJ2-7 and V is TRBV4-1; the D call from TCRdb, TRBD2, cannot be confirmed without DNA. This CDR3 spans 14 amino acids. CDR1 and CDR2 (germline): MGHRA, YSYEKL. The chain's CDR3 is CASSQDRGVSEQYF.

The rearrangement links TRBV12-3 or TRBV12-4 to TRBJ1-3; TCRdb names TRBD1, which stays unverified in the absence of DNA. The CDR3 is made up of 15 amino acids. The CDR3 spells CASSADRVSGNTIYF.

The chain joins TRBV20-1 to TRBJ2-3; TCRdb calls TRBD1, which cannot be checked without DNA. The CDR3 extends over 13 amino acids. The V gene's germline CDR1 is DFQATT and CDR2 SNEGSKA (reference sequence). CDR3 in amino acids: CSAPWGHTDTQYF.

V is TRBV4-2 and J is TRBJ2-7; TCRdb's D call of TRBD2 is untestable without DNA. The CDR3 consists of 15 residues. The germline V gene has CDR1 LGHNA and CDR2 YNFKEQ. CDR3 protein: CASSQEFTSGYEQYF.

The CDR3 reads CASSWDWGQNTEAFF. This chain links TRBV7-9 with TRBJ1-1; checking the TCRdb D call of TRBD1 is not possible without DNA. The germline gives CDR1 SEHNR, CDR2 FQNEAQ (reference sequence). The length of the CDR3 is 15 residues.

V and J are TRBV6-1 and TRBJ1-6; TCRdb lists TRBD1, though no DNA is available to test this call. Germline V gene lookup returns CDR1 MNHNS and CDR2 SASEGT. The CDR3 extends over 16 amino acids. The CDR3 protein is CASRRPTGVGSSPLYF.

The gene calls are TRBV7-2 and TRBJ1-5. The V gene's germline CDR1 is SGHTA and CDR2 FQGNSA. This CDR3 region has 17 residues. The CDR3 sequence is CASSFKPGLDSNQPQHF. The full variable domain, in which reference TRBV7-2 and TRBJ1-5 provide the parts outside the CDR3, is GAGVSQSPSNKVTEKGKDVELRCDPISGHTALYWYRQSLGQGLEFLIYFQGNSAPDKSGLPSDRFSAERTGGSVSTLTIQRTQQEDSAVYLCASSFKPGLDSNQPQHFGDGTRLSIL.

The V and J genes are TRBV6-1 and TRBJ1-5. The CDR3 runs 12 residues. Per the germline V gene, CDR1 is MNHNS and CDR2 is SASEGT. The CDR3 loop reads CASSERNQPQHF.

This rearrangement joins TRBV27 to TRBJ2-3; TCRdb indicates TRBD2, and absent DNA this call remains unverified. Germline CDR1 reads MNHEY; CDR2 reads SMNVEV (reference sequence). The CDR3 totals 15 residues. The chain's CDR3 is CASSFKGALTDTQYF.

The rearrangement uses TRBV2 and TRBJ2-1. The CDR3 has 14 amino acids. Germline CDR1 SNHLY, CDR2 FYNNEI. CDR3 in amino acids: CASSEAQIYNEQFF.

The chain recombines TRBV4-2 with TRBJ2-3. This CDR3 is built from 14 residues. Germline CDR1 is LGHNA and CDR2 is YNFKEQ. The CDR3 loop is CASSQGSWEDTQYF.

The CDR3 reads CASSGSTGANVLTF. The chain couples TRBV10-2 to TRBJ2-6. The CDR3 has 14 amino acids. Germline CDR1 and CDR2: WSHSY and SAAADI.

The genes are TRBV28 and TRBJ1-5. CDR3 length: 17 amino acids. Germline V lookup: CDR1 MDHEN, CDR2 SYDVKM. The CDR3 loop reads CASSPRRVAGYNQPQHF.

The rearrangement uses TRBV28 and TRBJ2-5. Per the germline V gene, CDR1 is MDHEN and CDR2 is SYDVKM. CDR3 length: 13 residues. CDR3 sequence reads: CASSLYVQETQYF.